The 15 T cell receptor beta chains in this list originate from one sample, sequenced in a study of T cells in Graves' hyperthyroidism and ophthalmopathy (dated by TCRdb to between 2018 and 2021). Library method: multiplex PCR. Sequencing took place on an Illumina HiSeq 2000. TCR beta CDR3 regions were amplified from RNA transcripts. A first-round RT-PCR of the TCR CDR3 used the HTBI primer set with the Qiagen OneStep RT-PCR kit. TCRdb redid the processing of the public reads, applying fastp at Q25 and MiXCR, and retained in-frame beta chains. Each entry is one CDR3 protein sequence, shown with its most common DNA and genes. Counted in this sample were under 400,000 distinct CDR3 sequences; over 20% of them appeared once. The ten largest clones capture over 40% of the sample. Sequenced sample: blood. The source is a woman in her forties or fifties with Graves' hyperthyroidism.

This clonotype showed up many times. The CDR3 here is CASRVGLEDNEQFF. The CDR3 DNA reads TGCGCCAGCAGGGTCGGGCTAGAAGACAATGAGCAGTTCTTC. The genes are TRBV5-1 and TRBJ2-1; D gene unclear. Germline CDR1 and CDR2: SGHRS and YFSETQ. V was trimmed by 5 bases and J by 5 bases, leaving 14 bases between them. The CDR3 length is 14 residues.

This sequence joins TRBV6-5 and TRBJ2-6; D is tentatively TRBD1 or TRBD2 (6 bases each). CDR1 MNHEY and CDR2 SVGAGI come from the germline V gene. Trimming stripped 1 base from V and 2 bases from J, with 9 bases between. This CDR3 has 16 amino acids. The CDR3 nucleotides read TGTGCCAGCAGTTACTGGAGGGGGACTGGGGCCAACGTCCTGACTTTC. This gives the protein CASSYWRGTGANVLTF.

Concerning this clonotype itself: A single base separates this from a much larger clone, so it may be a read error. The gene calls are TRBV29-1 and TRBJ1-1; D may be TRBD1 (5 bases). This CDR3 has 12 amino acids. CDR1 is SQVTM, CDR2 ANQGSEA, per germline. CDR3 sequence (DNA): TGCTCCGAACAGGCCATGAGCACTGAAGCTTTCTTT. Its translation: CSEQAMSTEAFF. The variable domain in full, with the rest retrieved from reference TRBV29-1 and TRBJ1-1, is SAVISQKPSRDICQRGTSLTIQCQVDSQVTMMFWYRQQPGQSLTLIATANQGSEATYESGFVIDKFPISRPNLTFSTLTVSNMSPEDSSIYLCSEQAMSTEAFFGQGTRLTVV.

The gene calls are TRBV28 and TRBJ1-4; TRBD1 might be the D (6 bases). V lost 3 bases, J lost 10 bases, and 18 bases lay in between. There are 15 residues in the CDR3. The germline CDR1 and CDR2 sequences are MDHEN and SYDVKM. As DNA, the CDR3 is TGTGCCAGCAGTTTTATCCGGGACATTGATGGAAAACTGTTTTTT. Translating gives CASSFIRDIDGKLFF.

This clonotype was seen just once. The gene calls are TRBV18 and TRBJ2-6; D gene unclear. Trimming left V 1 base short and J 3 bases short, with 7 bases between. CDR1 KGHSH and CDR2 LQKENI come from the germline V gene. The CDR3 is 15 residues long. The CDR3 region is CASSPQGNGANVLTF. DNA of the CDR3: TGTGCCAGCTCACCACAGGGTAATGGGGCCAACGTCCTGACTTTC.

The genes are TRBV5-8 and TRBJ2-5; D is tentatively TRBD1 or TRBD2 (5 bases each). There are 14 residues in the CDR3. Germline V gene data show CDR1 as SGHTS and CDR2 as YDEGEE. V lost 4 bases, J lost 2 bases, and 12 bases lay in between. This CDR3 is CASSTGTRQETQYF. As DNA, the CDR3 is TGTGCCAGCAGCACCGGGACGAGACAAGAGACCCAGTACTTC.

This clonotype appeared many times. The rearrangement joins TRBV20-1 to TRBJ2-3, with 7 positions matching TRBD2. Per germline, CDR1 DFQATT and CDR2 SNEGSKA (reference sequence). V was pared by 1 base and J by 6 bases, with 10 bases of the junction left unmatched. CDR3 length: 15 amino acids. Written as DNA, the CDR3 is TGCAGTGCTAGAGTGGCGGGAGTTGGGGTTGATACGCAGTATTTT. Translation gives CSARVAGVGVDTQYF.

This clonotype was observed many times. The V call is TRBV14, the J call TRBJ2-1, with 7 nucleotides matching TRBD2. From germline, CDR1 is SGHDN and CDR2 FVKESK. Losses at the gene ends were 2 bases for V and 7 bases for J; bases not matched to a gene: 8. This CDR3 is built from 15 residues. CDR3 in amino acids: CASSQRTRKENEQFF. The CDR3 DNA sequence: TGTGCCAGCAGCCAACGGACTAGGAAGGAAAATGAGCAGTTCTTC.

This clonotype appeared a few times. The gene calls are TRBV7-3 and TRBJ2-3; 15 bases agree with TRBD2. Germline trimming cut 5 bases from V and 2 bases from J; bases unmatched to any gene: 14. The CDR3 is made up of 20 amino acids. Germline V lookup: CDR1 SGHTA, CDR2 FQGTGA. Here the CDR3 reads CASSRSGLAGGLRLTDTQYF. For the CDR3, the DNA is TGTGCCAGCAGCCGCTCGGGACTAGCGGGGGGCTTAAGACTCACAGATACGCAGTATTTT.

The CDR3 here is CASSGRNTGELFF. The CDR3 region has the DNA TGTGCCAGCAGTGGACGGAACACCGGGGAGCTGTTTTTT. The chain has TRBV25-1 and TRBJ2-2; D remains ambiguous. CDR3 length: 13 residues. From germline, CDR1 is MGHDK and CDR2 SYGVNS. The ends were cut back, 4 bases at V and 1 base at J, with 4 bases in the middle. The complete variable domain, with remaining parts taken from reference TRBV25-1 and TRBJ2-2, reads EADIYQTPRYLVIGTGKKITLECSQTMGHDKMYWYQQDPGMELHLIHYSYGVNSTEKGDLSSESTVSRIRTEHFPLTLESARPSHTSQYLCASSGRNTGELFFGEGSRLTVL.

The chain has TRBV29-1 and TRBJ2-1; tentatively, D is TRBD2 (5 bases). There are 14 residues in the CDR3. The V end lost 7 bases, the J end lost 5 bases, and 18 bases lay between the germline ends. CDR1 is SQVTM and CDR2 is ANQGSEA in the germline V gene. The CDR3 DNA follows: TGCAGCGCCCTTGTAGCGAATATAAACAATGAGCAGTTCTTC. This translates into CSALVANINNEQFF.

This clonotype was seen a few times. The rearrangement uses TRBV6-1 and TRBJ2-5; TRBD1 agrees at 9 bases. The junction had 11 bases not matched to a gene; V was cut back by 5 bases and J by 13 bases. Germline assignment: CDR1 MNHNS and CDR2 SASEGT. The CDR3 is 13 residues long. CDR3 in DNA: TGTGCCAGCAGTTCCTCCGGGACAGGGAGTGCGTACTTC. Its protein product is CASSSSGTGSAYF.

This clonotype is a singleton in its sample. CDR3 nucleotide sequence: TGTGCCAGCAGTTCACGGATAGGACAGGGGGATACAGATACGCAGTATTTT. This codes for CASSSRIGQGDTDTQYF. The V call is TRBV2, the J call TRBJ2-3; 10 bases match TRBD1. Trimming cost V 5 bases and J 3 bases; bases outside gene matches: 11. The CDR3 sequence is 17 residues long. Germline V gene sequence: CDR1 SNHLY, CDR2 FYNNEI. The complete variable domain, with remaining parts taken from reference TRBV2 and TRBJ2-3, reads EPEVTQTPSHQVTQMGQEVILRCVPISNHLYFYWYRQILGQKVEFLVSFYNNEISEKSEIFDDQFSVERPDGSNFTLKIRSTKLEDSAMYFCASSSRIGQGDTDTQYFGPGTRLTVL.

There are many counts of this clonotype. This rearrangement joins TRBV28 to TRBJ2-7; perhaps TRBD1 as D (5 bases). This CDR3 comprises 14 residues. Germline values: CDR1 MDHEN, CDR2 SYDVKM. The V end lost 3 bases, the J end lost 8 bases, and 17 bases lay between the germline ends. The CDR3 here is CASSFRQPTSQQYF. The CDR3 DNA follows: TGTGCCAGCAGTTTTCGACAGCCGACTTCCCAGCAGTACTTC.

This clonotype appeared a few times. The genes are TRBV6-1 and TRBJ1-2; D may be TRBD1 (5 bases). CDR1 and CDR2 from the germline V gene are MNHNS and SASEGT. The CDR3 length is 16 residues. V shed 2 bases and J shed 1 base, with 14 bases lying between them. This chain's CDR3 is CASSELGRANNYGYTF. In DNA form, the CDR3 reads TGTGCCAGCAGTGAACTGGGCAGGGCGAATAACTATGGCTACACCTTC.